These 2 T cell receptor beta chains were all obtained from the same sample, sequenced in a study of blood T cells in healthy people across ages. Primers used in a second PCR of roughly 6 to 11 cycles were a sample-barcoded 5' primer and a J-beta primer mix. In TCRdb, the 5' RACE reads were re-called with MiXCR into one record per CDR3 protein. The sample gives roughly 500,000 distinct CDR3 sequences, 27% of which show up once; under 20% is in the top ten. Material: blood. Source of these receptors: a woman in her 70s in good health.

The chain links TRBV20-1 to TRBJ1-2, with D maybe TRBD1 (6 bases). The germline CDR1 and CDR2 sequences are DFQATT and SNEGSKA (reference sequence). Trimming stripped 3 bases from V and 1 base from J, with 15 bases between. The CDR3 sequence is 15 residues long. CDR3 bases: TGCAGTGCTAGGAGCCGGGGAGGGGGTAACTATGGCTACACCTTC. This gives the protein CSARSRGGGNYGYTF.

This chain uses TRBV20-1 with TRBJ1-3, with D unclear. Trimming pared 2 bases from V and 3 bases from J, leaving 2 bases between. The germline V gene has CDR1 DFQATT and CDR2 SNEGSKA (reference sequence). The CDR3 is made up of 11 amino acids. This CDR3 reads CSARLGNTIYF. The CDR3 region has the DNA TGCAGTGCTAGACTTGGAAACACCATATATTTT.